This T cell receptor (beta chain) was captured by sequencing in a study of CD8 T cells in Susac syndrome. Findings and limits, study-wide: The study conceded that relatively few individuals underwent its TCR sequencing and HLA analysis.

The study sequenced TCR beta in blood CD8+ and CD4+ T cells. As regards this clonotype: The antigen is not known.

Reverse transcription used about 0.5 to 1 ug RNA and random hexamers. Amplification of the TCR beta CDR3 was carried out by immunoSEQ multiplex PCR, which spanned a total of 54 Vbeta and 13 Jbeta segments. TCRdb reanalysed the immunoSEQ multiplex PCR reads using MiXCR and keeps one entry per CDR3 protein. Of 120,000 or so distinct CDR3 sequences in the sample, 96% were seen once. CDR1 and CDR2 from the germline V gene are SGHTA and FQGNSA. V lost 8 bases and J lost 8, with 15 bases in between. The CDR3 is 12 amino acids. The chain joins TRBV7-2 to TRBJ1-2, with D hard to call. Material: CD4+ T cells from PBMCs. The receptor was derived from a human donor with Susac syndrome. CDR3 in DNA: TGTGCCAGCTCGGGCCGCCGCGGCGGCTACACCTTC. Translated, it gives CASSGRRGGYTF.